These T cell receptor beta chains were read from a single sample in a study of Ad26.COV2.S vaccination and SARS-CoV-2 variants. Clones were read by immunoSEQ multiplex PCR, and TCRdb kept only the in-frame ones, dropping some. The sample lists roughly 410,000 clones; about four fifths were seen once. Material: peripheral blood, obtained in a trial of Ad26.COV2.S vaccine versus placebo. The receptors stem from a person aged 18-65 years who received the Ad26.COV2.S COVID-19 vaccine or a placebo. Each CDR3 is given with its conserved first and last residue. Each record gives: CDR3 length, V gene, D gene, J gene, clone size, CDR3 protein, CDR3 DNA. A D gene is named only where the DNA matches it firmly. Some rows have no size entry. The others give once, few or many, or a class for an expanded clone.

length: 16; V: TRBV6-6; D: TRBD1; J: TRBJ1-2; size: -; CDR3: CASSYPDLQGLGGYTF; DNA: TGTGCCAGCAGTTACCCGGACTTACAGGGGCTTGGGGGCTACACCTTC
length: 20; V: TRBV11-3; D: TRBD2; J: TRBJ2-2; size: -; CDR3: CASSSPGTSGRILGTGELFF; DNA: TGTGCCAGCAGCTCTCCCGGGACTAGCGGGAGGATCCTAGGCACCGGGGAGCTGTTTTTT
length: 14; V: TRBV2; D: -; J: TRBJ1-1; size: -; CDR3: CASSLQGGDTEAFF; DNA: TGTGCCAGCAGTTTACAGGGCGGTGACACTGAAGCTTTCTTT
length: 13; V: TRBV19; D: -; J: TRBJ2-1; size: -; CDR3: CASSMTQYNEQFF; DNA: TGTGCCAGTAGTATGACACAGTACAATGAGCAGTTCTTC
length: 15; V: TRBV7-9; D: TRBD1; J: TRBJ1-6; size: few; CDR3: CASSLLGTGGSPLHF; DNA: TGTGCCAGCAGCTTACTCGGGACAGGGGGTTCACCCCTCCACTTT
length: 14; V: TRBV5-1; D: TRBD2; J: TRBJ2-1; size: once; CDR3: CASSLVLAGAEQFF; DNA: TGCGCCAGCAGCTTGGTGCTAGCGGGTGCTGAGCAGTTCTTC
length: 14; V: TRBV5-1; D: TRBD1; J: TRBJ2-7; size: few; CDR3: CASTPGDRSYEQYF; DNA: TGCGCCAGCACCCCCGGGGACAGAAGCTACGAGCAGTACTTC
length: 15; V: TRBV19; D: -; J: TRBJ2-1; size: -; CDR3: CASSIGGYSYNEQFF; DNA: TGTGCCAGTAGTATCGGAGGATACTCCTACAATGAGCAGTTCTTC
length: 15; V: TRBV29-1; D: TRBD1; J: TRBJ1-2; size: -; CDR3: CSVEQGAGYSSGYTF; DNA: TGCAGCGTTGAACAGGGGGCAGGCTACTCTTCCGGCTACACCTTC
length: 15; V: TRBV15; D: -; J: TRBJ1-4; size: few; CDR3: CATSREYGRGEKLFF; DNA: TGTGCCACCAGCAGAGAGTACGGGCGAGGGGAAAAACTGTTTTTT
length: 14; V: TRBV5-6; D: -; J: TRBJ2-7; size: -; CDR3: CASRRRGPGYEQYF; DNA: TGTGCCAGCAGGCGCCGTGGGCCTGGCTACGAGCAGTACTTC
length: 14; V: TRBV7-3; D: -; J: TRBJ2-5; size: -; CDR3: CASSLQADQETQYF; DNA: TGTGCCAGCAGCTTACAGGCAGATCAAGAGACCCAGTACTTC
length: 15; V: TRBV7-2; D: -; J: TRBJ2-1; size: -; CDR3: CASSPIGGNYNEQFF; DNA: TGTGCCAGCAGCCCAATTGGGGGCAACTACAATGAGCAGTTCTTC
length: 14; V: TRBV14; D: -; J: TRBJ1-6; size: -; CDR3: CASSQELLNSPLHF; DNA: TGTGCCAGCAGCCAAGAACTGCTTAATTCACCCCTCCACTTT